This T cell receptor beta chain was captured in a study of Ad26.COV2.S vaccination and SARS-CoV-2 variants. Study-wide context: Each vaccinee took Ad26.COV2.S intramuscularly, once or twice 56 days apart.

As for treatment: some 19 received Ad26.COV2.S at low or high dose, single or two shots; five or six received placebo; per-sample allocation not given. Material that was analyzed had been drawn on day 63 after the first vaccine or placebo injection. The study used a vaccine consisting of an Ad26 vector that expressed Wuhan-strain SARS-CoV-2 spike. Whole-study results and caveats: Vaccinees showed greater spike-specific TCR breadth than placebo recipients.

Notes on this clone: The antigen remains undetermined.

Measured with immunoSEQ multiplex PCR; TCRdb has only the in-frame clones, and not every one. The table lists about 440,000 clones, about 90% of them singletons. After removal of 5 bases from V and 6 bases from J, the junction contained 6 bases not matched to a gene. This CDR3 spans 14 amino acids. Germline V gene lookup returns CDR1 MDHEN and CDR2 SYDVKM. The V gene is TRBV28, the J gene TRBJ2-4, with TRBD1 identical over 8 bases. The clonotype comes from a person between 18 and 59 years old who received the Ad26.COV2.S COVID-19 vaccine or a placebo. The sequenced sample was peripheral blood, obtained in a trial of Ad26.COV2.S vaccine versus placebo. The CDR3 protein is CASSPSGTGNIQYF. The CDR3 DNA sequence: TGTGCCAGCAGTCCCTCCGGGACAGGAAACATTCAGTACTTC.